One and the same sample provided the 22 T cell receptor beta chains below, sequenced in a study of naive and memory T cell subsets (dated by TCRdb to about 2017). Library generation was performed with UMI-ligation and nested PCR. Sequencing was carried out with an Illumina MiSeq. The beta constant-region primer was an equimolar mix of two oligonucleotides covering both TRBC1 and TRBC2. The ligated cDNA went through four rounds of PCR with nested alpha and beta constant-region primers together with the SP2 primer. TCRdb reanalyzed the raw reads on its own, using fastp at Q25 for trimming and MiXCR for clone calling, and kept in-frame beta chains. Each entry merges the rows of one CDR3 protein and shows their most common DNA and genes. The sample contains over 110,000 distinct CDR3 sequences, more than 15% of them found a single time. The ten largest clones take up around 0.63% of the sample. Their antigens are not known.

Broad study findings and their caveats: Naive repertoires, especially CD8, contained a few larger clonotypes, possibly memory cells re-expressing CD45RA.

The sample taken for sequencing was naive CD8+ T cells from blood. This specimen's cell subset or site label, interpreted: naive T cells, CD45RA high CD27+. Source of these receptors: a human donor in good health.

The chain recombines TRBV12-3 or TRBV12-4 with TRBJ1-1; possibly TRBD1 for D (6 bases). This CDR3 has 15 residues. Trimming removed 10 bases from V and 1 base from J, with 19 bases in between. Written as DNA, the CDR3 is TGTGCCACCAGAGGTTTACAGGGAGCGAACACTGAAGCTTTCTTT. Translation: CATRGLQGANTEAFF.

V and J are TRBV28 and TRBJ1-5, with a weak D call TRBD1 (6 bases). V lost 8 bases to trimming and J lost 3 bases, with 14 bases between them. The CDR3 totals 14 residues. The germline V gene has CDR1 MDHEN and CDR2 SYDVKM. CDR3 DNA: TGTGCCAGCCTTACTGACAGGATCAATCAGCCCCAGCATTTT. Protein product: CASLTDRINQPQHF.

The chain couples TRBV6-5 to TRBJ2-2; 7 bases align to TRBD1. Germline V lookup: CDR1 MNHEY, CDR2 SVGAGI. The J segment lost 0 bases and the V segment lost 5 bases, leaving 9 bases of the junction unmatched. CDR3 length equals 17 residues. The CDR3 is CASSVSGTVANTGELFF. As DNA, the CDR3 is TGTGCCAGCAGTGTCTCCGGGACAGTCGCGAACACCGGGGAGCTGTTTTTT.

CDR3 amino acids: CASSQQRETGDEQYF. The CDR3 DNA is TGCGCCAGCAGCCAACAGCGGGAGACTGGCGACGAGCAGTACTTC. V gene TRBV4-1 combines with J gene TRBJ2-7; 8 bases line up with TRBD2. Germline CDR1 MGHRA, CDR2 YSYEKL. There are 15 residues in the CDR3. V lost 2 bases and J lost 5; bases outside the gene matches: 8.

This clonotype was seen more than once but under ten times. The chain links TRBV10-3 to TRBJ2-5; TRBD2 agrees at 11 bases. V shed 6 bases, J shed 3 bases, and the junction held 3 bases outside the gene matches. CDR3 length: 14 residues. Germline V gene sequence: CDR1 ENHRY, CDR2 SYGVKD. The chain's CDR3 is CAISKGLAEETQYF. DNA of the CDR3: TGTGCCATCAGCAAGGGACTAGCGGAAGAGACCCAGTACTTC.

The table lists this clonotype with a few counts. The CDR3 coding sequence is TGCAGTGCTAGGCCCAAACTAGCGGACAACTACAATGAGCAGTTCTTC. Encoded protein: CSARPKLADNYNEQFF. The chain uses TRBV20-1 and TRBJ2-1; 8 bases match TRBD2. V was clipped by 3 bases and J by 3 bases; unmatched bases: 10. The CDR3 consists of 16 residues. Germline CDR1 and CDR2: DFQATT and SNEGSKA (reference sequence).

The CDR3 coding sequence is TGTGCCAGCAGCACAGGACAGGGCCTCACAGATACGCAGTATTTT. It specifies CASSTGQGLTDTQYF. The chain links TRBV7-9 to TRBJ2-3; 8 bases map to TRBD1. V dropped 5 bases and J dropped 2; count of bases not matched to a gene: 6. The CDR3 is 15 residues long. Germline lookup yields CDR1 SEHNR and CDR2 FQNEAQ (reference sequence).

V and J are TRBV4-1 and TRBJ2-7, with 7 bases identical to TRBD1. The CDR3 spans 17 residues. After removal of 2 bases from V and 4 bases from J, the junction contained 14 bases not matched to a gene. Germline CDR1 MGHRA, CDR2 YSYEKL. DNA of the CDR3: TGCGCCAGCAGCCAACCAGACAGGGTGGATTCTAGTTACGAGCAGTACTTC. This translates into CASSQPDRVDSSYEQYF.

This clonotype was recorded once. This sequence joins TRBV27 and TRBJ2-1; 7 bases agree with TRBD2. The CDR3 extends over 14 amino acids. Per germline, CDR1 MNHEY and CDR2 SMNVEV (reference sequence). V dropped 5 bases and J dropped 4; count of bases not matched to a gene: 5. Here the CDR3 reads CASSVTSEYNEQFF. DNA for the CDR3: TGTGCCAGCAGTGTAACTAGCGAGTACAATGAGCAGTTCTTC.

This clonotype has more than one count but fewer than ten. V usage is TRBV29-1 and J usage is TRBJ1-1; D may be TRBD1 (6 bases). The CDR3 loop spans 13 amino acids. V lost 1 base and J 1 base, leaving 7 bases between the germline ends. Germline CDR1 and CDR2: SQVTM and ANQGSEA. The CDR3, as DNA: TGCAGCGTTGAAGGAGGGGGGAACACTGAAGCTTTCTTT. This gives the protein CSVEGGGNTEAFF. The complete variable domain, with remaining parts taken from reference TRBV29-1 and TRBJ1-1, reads SAVISQKPSRDICQRGTSLTIQCQVDSQVTMMFWYRQQPGQSLTLIATANQGSEATYESGFVIDKFPISRPNLTFSTLTVSNMSPEDSSIYLCSVEGGGNTEAFFGQGTRLTVV.

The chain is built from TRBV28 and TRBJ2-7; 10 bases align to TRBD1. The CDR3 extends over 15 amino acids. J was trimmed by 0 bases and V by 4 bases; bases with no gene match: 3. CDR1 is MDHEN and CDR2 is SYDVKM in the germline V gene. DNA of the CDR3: TGTGCCAGCAGTTCGACAGGGGGCGCCTCCTACGAGCAGTACTTC. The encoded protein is CASSSTGGASYEQYF.

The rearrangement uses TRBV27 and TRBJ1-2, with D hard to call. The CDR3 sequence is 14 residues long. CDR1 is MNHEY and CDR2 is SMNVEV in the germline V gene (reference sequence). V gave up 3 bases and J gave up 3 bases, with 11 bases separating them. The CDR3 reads CASSLGRYHYGYTF. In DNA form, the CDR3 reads TGTGCCAGCAGTTTGGGCAGGTATCACTATGGCTACACCTTC.

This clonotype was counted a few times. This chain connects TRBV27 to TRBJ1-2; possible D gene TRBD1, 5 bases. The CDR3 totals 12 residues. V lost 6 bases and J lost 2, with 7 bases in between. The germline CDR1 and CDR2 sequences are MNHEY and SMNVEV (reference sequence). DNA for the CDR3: TGTGCCAGCAGGGGGCGGAACTATGGCTACACCTTC. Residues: CASRGRNYGYTF.

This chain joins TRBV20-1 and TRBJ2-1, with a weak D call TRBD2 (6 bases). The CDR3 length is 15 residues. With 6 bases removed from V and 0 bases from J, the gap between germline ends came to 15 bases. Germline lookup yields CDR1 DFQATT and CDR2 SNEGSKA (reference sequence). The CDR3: CSAPTSFSSYNEQFF. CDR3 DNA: TGCAGTGCGCCGACTAGTTTCAGCTCCTACAATGAGCAGTTCTTC.

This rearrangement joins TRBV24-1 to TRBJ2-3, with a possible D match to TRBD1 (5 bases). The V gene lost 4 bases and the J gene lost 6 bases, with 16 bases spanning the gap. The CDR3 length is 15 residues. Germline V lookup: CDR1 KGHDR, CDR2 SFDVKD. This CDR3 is CATSDETGYPDTQYF. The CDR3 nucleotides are TGTGCCACCAGTGACGAAACAGGTTATCCGGATACGCAGTATTTT.

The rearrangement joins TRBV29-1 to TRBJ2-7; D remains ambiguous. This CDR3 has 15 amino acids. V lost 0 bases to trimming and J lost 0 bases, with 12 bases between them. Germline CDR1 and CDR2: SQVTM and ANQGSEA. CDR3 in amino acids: CSVEDWATNSYEQYF. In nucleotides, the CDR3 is TGCAGCGTTGAAGATTGGGCCACCAACTCCTACGAGCAGTACTTC.

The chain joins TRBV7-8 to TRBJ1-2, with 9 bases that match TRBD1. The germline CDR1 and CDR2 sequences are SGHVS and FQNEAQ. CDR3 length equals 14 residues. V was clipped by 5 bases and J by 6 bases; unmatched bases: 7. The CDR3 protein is CASSLTGGYNGYTF. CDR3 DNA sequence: TGTGCCAGCAGCCTTACAGGGGGCTATAATGGCTACACCTTC.

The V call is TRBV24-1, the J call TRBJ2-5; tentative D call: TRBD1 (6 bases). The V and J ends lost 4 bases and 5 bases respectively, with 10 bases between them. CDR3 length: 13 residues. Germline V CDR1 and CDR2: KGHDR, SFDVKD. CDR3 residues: CATSDRGAETQYF. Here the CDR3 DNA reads TGTGCCACCAGTGACAGGGGCGCGGAGACCCAGTACTTC.

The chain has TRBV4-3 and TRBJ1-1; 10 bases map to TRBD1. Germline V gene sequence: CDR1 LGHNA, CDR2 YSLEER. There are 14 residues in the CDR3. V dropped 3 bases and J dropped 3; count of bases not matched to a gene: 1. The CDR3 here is CASSQGTGDTEAFF. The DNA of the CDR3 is TGCGCCAGCAGCCAGGGGACAGGGGACACTGAAGCTTTCTTT.

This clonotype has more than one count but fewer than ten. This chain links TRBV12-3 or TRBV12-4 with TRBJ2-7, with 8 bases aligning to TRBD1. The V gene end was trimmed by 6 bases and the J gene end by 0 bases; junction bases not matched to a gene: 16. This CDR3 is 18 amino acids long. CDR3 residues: CASSPSNAGGWSSYEQYF. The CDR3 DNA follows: TGTGCCAGCAGCCCTTCTAACGCAGGGGGCTGGAGCTCCTACGAGCAGTACTTC.

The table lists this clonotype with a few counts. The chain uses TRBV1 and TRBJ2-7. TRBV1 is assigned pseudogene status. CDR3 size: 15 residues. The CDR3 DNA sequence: TGCACCAGCAGCCCCGGAAAGGCTAGCCCCTACGAGCAGTACTTC. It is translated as CTSSPGKASPYEQYF.

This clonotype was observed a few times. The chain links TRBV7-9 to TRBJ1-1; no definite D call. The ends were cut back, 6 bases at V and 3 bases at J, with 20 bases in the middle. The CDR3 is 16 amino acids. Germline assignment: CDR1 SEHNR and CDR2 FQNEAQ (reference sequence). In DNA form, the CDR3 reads TGTGCCAGCAGACATCCCGACGTAGGCAGGTACACTGAAGCTTTCTTT. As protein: CASRHPDVGRYTEAFF.